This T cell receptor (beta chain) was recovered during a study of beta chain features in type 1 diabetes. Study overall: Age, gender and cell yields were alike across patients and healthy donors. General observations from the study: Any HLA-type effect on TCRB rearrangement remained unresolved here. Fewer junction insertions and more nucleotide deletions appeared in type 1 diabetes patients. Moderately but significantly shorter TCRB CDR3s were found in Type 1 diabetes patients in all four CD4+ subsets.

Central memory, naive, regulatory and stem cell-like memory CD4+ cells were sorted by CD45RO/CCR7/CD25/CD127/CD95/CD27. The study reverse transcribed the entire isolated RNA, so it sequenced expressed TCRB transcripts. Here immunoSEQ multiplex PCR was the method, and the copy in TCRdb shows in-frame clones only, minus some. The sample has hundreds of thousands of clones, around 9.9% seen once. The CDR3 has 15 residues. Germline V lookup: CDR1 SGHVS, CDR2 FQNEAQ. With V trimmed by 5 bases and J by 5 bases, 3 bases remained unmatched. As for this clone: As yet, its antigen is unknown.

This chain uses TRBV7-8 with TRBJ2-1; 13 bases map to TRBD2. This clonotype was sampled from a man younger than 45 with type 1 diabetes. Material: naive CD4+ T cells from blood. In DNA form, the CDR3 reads TGTGCCAGCAGCATAGGACTAGCGGGGGACAATGAGCAGTTCTTC. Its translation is CASSIGLAGDNEQFF.